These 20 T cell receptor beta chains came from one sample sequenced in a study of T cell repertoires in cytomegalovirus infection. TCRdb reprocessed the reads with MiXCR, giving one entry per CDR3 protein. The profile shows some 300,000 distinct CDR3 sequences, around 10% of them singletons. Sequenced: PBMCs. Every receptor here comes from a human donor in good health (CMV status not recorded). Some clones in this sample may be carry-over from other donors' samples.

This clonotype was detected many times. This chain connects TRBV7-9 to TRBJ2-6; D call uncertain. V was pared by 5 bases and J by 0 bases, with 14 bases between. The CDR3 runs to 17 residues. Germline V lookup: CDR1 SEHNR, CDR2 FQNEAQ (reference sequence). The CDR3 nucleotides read TGTGCCAGCAGCGTTAGTCGGGCAAGCTCTGGGGCCAACGTCCTGACTTTC. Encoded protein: CASSVSRASSGANVLTF.

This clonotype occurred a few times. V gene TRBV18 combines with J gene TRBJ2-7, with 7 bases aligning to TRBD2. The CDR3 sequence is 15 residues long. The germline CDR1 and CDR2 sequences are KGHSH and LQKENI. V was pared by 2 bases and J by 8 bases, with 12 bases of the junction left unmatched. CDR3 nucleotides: TGTGCCAGCTCACCAGAGCGGGGCCTATCGTTTAAGCAGTACTTC. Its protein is CASSPERGLSFKQYF. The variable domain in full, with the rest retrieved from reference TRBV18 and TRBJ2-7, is NAGVMQNPRHLVRRRGQEARLRCSPMKGHSHVYWYRQLPEEGLKFMVYLQKENIIDESGMPKERFSAEFPKEGPSILRIQQVVRGDSAAYFCASSPERGLSFKQYFGPGTRLTVT.

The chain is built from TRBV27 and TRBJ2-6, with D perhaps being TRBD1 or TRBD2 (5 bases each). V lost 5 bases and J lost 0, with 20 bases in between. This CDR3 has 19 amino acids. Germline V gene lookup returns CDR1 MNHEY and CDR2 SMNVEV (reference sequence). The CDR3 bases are TGTGCCAGCAGTACGGGGCAAGGCCCTCTAAGCTCTGGGGCCAACGTCCTGACTTTC. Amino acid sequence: CASSTGQGPLSSGANVLTF.

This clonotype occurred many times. The DNA for the CDR3 is TGTGCCAGCAGTCACAATACGGGGGCCTACGAGCAGTACGTC. It yields the protein CASSHNTGAYEQYV. The chain combines TRBV6-1 with TRBJ2-7; D is possibly TRBD2 (6 bases). The V gene's germline CDR1 is MNHNS and CDR2 SASEGT. The V end lost 5 bases, the J end lost 2 bases, and 13 bases lay between the germline ends. This CDR3 has 14 residues.

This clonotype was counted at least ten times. CDR3 nucleotides: TGTGCCAGCAGGGAACATAGGACAGGGCAAGAGACCCAGTACTTC. Amino acid sequence: CASREHRTGQETQYF. The chain is built from TRBV6-1 and TRBJ2-5; 8 bases are a match to TRBD1. J gave up 2 bases and V 6 bases, and 8 bases lay outside the gene matches. The CDR3 extends over 15 amino acids. Germline loops: CDR1 MNHNS, CDR2 SASEGT.

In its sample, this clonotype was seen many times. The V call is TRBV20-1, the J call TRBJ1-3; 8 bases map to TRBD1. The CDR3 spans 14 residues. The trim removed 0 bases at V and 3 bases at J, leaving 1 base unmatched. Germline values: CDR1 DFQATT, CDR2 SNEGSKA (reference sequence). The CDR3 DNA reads TGCAGTGCTAGAGATGACAGGGGTGGAAACACCATATATTTT. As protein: CSARDDRGGNTIYF.

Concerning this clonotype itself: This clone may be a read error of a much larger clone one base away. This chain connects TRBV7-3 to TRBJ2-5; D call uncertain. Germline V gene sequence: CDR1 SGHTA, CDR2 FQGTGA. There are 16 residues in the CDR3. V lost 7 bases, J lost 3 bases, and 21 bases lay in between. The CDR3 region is CASKDIPKVSEETQYF. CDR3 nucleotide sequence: TGTGCCAGCAAAGACATCCCAAAAGTTTCTGAAGAGACCCAGTACTTC.

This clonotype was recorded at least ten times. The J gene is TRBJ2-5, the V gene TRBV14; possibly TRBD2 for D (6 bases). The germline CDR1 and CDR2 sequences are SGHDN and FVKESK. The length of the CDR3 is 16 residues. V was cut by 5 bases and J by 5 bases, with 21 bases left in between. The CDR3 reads CASSGDSGLRWETQYF. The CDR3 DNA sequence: TGTGCCAGCAGCGGAGATAGCGGCCTGAGGTGGGAGACCCAGTACTTC. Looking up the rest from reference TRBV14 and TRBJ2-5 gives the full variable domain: EAGVTQFPSHSVIEKGQTVTLRCDPISGHDNLYWYRRVMGKEIKFLLHFVKESKQDESGMPNNRFLAERTGGTYSTLKVQPAELEDSGVYFCASSGDSGLRWETQYFGPGTRLLVL.

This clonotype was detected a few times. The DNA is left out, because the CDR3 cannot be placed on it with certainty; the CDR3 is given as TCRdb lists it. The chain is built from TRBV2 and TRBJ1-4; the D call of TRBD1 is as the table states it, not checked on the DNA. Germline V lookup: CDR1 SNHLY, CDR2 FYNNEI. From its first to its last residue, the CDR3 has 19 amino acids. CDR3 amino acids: CASSVGNTLLFGSGDTLLF.

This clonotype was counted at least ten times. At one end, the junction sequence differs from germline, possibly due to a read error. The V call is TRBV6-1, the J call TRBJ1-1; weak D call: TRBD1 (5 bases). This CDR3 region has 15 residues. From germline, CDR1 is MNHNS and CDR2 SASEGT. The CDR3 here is CASSEGGGLNTEAFF. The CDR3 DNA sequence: TGTGCCAGCAGCGAAGGTGGGGGGTTGAACACTGAAGCTTTCTTT.

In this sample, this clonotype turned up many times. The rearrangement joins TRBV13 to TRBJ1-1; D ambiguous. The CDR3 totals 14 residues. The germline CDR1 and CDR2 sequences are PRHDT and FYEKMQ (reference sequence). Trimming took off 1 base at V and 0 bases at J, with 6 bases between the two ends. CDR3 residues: CASSLERMNTEAFF. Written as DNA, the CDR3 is TGTGCCAGCAGCTTAGAGCGAATGAACACTGAAGCTTTCTTT.

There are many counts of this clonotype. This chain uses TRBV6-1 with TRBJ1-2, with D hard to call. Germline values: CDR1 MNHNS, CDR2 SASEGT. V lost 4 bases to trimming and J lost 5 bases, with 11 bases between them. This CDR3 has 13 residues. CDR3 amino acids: CASSADGGYGYTF. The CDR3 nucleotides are TGTGCCAGCAGTGCAGACGGAGGATATGGCTACACCTTC.

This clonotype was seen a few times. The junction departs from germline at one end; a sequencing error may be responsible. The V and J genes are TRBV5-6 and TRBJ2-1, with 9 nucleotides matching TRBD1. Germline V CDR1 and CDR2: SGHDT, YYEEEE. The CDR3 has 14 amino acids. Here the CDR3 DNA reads TGTGCCAACAGCTTTGGGACAGGGAGGAGCGAGCAGTTCTTC. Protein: CANSFGTGRSEQFF.

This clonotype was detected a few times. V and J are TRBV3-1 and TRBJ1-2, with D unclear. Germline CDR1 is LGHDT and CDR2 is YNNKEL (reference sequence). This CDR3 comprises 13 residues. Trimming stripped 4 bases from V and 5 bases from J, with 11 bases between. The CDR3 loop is CASSPLGKYGYTF. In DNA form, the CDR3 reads TGTGCCAGCAGCCCATTGGGGAAATATGGCTACACCTTC.

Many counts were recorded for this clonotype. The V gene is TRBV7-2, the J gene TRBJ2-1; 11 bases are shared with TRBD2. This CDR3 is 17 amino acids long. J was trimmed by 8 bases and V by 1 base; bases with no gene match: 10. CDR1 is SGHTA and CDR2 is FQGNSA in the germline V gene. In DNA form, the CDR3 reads TGTGCCAGCAGCTTAGTATTTAGCGGGGGGGCACGGCATGAGCAGTTCTTC. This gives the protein CASSLVFSGGARHEQFF. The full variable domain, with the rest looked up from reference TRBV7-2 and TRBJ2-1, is GAGVSQSPSNKVTEKGKDVELRCDPISGHTALYWYRQSLGQGLEFLIYFQGNSAPDKSGLPSDRFSAERTGGSVSTLTIQRTQQEDSAVYLCASSLVFSGGARHEQFFGPGTRLTVL.

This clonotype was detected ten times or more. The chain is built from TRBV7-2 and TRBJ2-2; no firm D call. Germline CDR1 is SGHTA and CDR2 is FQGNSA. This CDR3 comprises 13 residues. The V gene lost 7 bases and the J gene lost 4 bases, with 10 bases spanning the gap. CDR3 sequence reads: CASTSSPTGELFF. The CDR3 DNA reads TGTGCCAGCACCTCAAGCCCCACCGGGGAGCTGTTTTTT.

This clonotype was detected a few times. In DNA form, the CDR3 reads TGCAGTGCTAGAATCCGGGACCCTTACACCGGGGAGCTGTTTTTT. The encoded protein is CSARIRDPYTGELFF. The genes are TRBV20-1 and TRBJ2-2; D could derive from TRBD1 or TRBD2 (5 bases each). The CDR3 consists of 15 residues. V was shortened by 2 bases and J by 3 bases, with 13 bases between the two germline ends. Looked up from germline, CDR1 is DFQATT and CDR2 is SNEGSKA (reference sequence).

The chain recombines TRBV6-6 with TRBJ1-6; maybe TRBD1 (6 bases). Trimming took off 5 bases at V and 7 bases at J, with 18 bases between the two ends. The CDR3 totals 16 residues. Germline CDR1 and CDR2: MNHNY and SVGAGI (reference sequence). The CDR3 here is CASSPPGGGGNSPLHF. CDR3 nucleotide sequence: TGTGCCAGCAGTCCCCCGGGGGGGGGCGGGAATTCACCCCTCCACTTT.

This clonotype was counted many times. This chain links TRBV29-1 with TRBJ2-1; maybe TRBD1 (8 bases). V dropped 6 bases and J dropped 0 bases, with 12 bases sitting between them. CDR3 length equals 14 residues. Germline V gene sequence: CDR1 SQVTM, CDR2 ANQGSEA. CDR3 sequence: CSVRGTGSYNEQFF. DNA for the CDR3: TGCAGCGTGCGGGGGACAGGCTCCTACAATGAGCAGTTCTTC.

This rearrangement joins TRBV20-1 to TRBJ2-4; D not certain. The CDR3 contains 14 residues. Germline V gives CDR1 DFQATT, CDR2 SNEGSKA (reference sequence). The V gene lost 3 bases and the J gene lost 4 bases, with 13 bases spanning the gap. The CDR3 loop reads CSASLSQIKNIQYF. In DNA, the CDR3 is TGCAGTGCTAGTTTGTCACAGATTAAAAACATTCAGTACTTC.